This TCR beta chain was captured in a study of T cells after yellow fever vaccination. General study points: Overlap between CD4 and CD8 compartments was detected for a small share of clonotypes.

TCRdb ran MiXCR on the 5' RACE reads and lists one entry per CDR3 protein. Found here are 29,000 or so distinct CDR3 sequences, about 5% of them singletons; the top ten hold 35% to 45%. J was trimmed by 6 bases and V by 4 bases; bases with no gene match: 2. From germline, CDR1 is SGHVS and CDR2 FQNEAQ. The CDR3 totals 15 residues. This clonotype was seen at least ten times. The antigen remains unidentified. The TCR originated in a man under 40 who received the YFV17D yellow fever vaccine. The material was CD8+ T cells sorted from PBMCs, obtained 10 days after the yellow fever booster vaccination. The chain links TRBV7-8 to TRBJ2-2; 13 bases are a match to TRBD2. The CDR3: CASSWTSGSAGELFF. Here the CDR3 DNA reads TGTGCCAGCAGCTGGACTAGCGGGAGCGCCGGGGAGCTGTTTTTT.